This TCR beta chain was retrieved from a study of T cells in narcolepsy. Turning to the study itself: Healthy controls were enrolled alongside patients with narcolepsy type 1 or type 2.

V was cut by 1 base and J by 3 bases, with 8 bases left in between. The CDR3 is 14 amino acids. Looked up from germline, CDR1 is LGHNA and CDR2 is YSLEER. Regarding the study as a whole: Autoreactive HCRT-specific and TRIB2-specific clonotypes were marked in same-patient CSF-versus-blood CD4+ comparisons. No autoreactive T cell clone sequences appeared in some memory CD4+ repertoires. Reportedly, autoreactive clonotypes were serially detected in patients' blood but not controls'.

Concerning this clone: As yet, its antigen is unknown.

Sequenced by immunoSEQ multiplex PCR; TCRdb stores in-frame clones only, minus some. This table has more than 30,000 clones, approximately 80% appearing once. The chain joins TRBV4-3 to TRBJ2-3; D is unclear. The sequence was obtained from a human donor with narcolepsy. What was sequenced was CD45RA- memory CD4+ T cells from PBMCs. CDR3: CASSQAPRTDTQYF. DNA for the CDR3: TGCGCCAGCAGCCAAGCTCCCCGAACAGATACGCAGTATTTT.